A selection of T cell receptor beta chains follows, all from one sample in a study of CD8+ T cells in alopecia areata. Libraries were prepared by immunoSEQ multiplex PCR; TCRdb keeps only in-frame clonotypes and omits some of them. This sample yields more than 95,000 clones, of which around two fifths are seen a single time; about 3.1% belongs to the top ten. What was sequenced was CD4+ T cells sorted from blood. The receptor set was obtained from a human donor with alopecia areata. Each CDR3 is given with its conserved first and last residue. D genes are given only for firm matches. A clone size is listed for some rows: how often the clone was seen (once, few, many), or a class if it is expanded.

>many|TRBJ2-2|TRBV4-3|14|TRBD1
TGCGCCAGCAGCCCCAAAACAGGGGCCGGGGAGCTGTTTTTT
CASSPKTGAGELFF
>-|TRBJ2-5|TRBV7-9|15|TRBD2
TGTGCCAGCAGCATAGGGCGACTAGCAGAAGAGACCCAGTACTTC
CASSIGRLAEETQYF
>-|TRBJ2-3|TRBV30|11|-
TGTGCCTGGAGTGTTGTCCATACGCAGTATTTT
CAWSVVHTQYF
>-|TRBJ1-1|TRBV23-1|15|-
TGCGCCAGCAGTCAAATGACAGGCTCGGACACTGAAGCTTTCTTT
CASSQMTGSDTEAFF
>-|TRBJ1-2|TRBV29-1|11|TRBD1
TGCAGCGGCGGACAGGGGGGTGGCTACACCTTC
CSGGQGGGYTF
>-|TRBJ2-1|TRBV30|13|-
TGTGCCTGGAGGACCTCTGGCTACAATGAGCAGTTCTTC
CAWRTSGYNEQFF
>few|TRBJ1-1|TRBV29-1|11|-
TGCAGCGCCAGATTGATCACTGAAGCTTTCTTT
CSARLITEAFF
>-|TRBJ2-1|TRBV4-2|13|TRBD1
TGTGCCAGCAGCCGGCCCGACAGGGAAGGGCAGTTCTTC
CASSRPDREGQFF
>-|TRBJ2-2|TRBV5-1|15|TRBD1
TGCGCCAGCAGCCAACAGGGGGCGAGCACCGGGGAGCTGTTTTTT
CASSQQGASTGELFF
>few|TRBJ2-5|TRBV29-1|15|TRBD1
TGCAGCGTTGAAGAAACCCCGGGACAGGGGGAGACCCAGTACTTC
CSVEETPGQGETQYF
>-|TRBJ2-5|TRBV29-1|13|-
TGCAGCGTTGGAGAGGTCAGGGAAGAGGCCCAGTACTTC
CSVGEVREEAQYF
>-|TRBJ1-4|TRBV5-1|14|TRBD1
TGCGCCAGCAGCTTGGACAGGGGGAATGAAAAACTGTTTTTT
CASSLDRGNEKLFF
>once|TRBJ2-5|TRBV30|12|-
TGTGCTTGGAAGCGCGCAGGAGAGACCCAGTACTTC
CAWKRAGETQYF
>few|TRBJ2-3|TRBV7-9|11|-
TGTGCCAGCAGCAGACAGGATACGCAGTATTTT
CASSRQDTQYF
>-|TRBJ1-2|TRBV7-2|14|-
TGTGCCAGCAGCCCCTCCCAGGGACCCTATGGCTACACCTTC
CASSPSQGPYGYTF
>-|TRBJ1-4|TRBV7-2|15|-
TGTGCCAGCAGCCCGAACGGACAGCTTAATGAAAAACTGTTTTTT
CASSPNGQLNEKLFF
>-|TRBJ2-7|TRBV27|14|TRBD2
TGTGCCAGCAGGGGACTAGCGCGCTCCTACGAGCAGTACTTC
CASRGLARSYEQYF
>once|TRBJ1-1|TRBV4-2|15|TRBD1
TGTGCCAGCAGCCTGGGTAGGGGGCTCTCCACTGAAGCTTTCTTT
CASSLGRGLSTEAFF
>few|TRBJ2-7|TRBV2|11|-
TGTGCCAGCCGGACTGCTGGCGAGCAGTACTTC
CASRTAGEQYF
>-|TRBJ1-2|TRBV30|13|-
TGTGCCTGGAGCAGGACAGTAAGAGCGGGCTACACCTTC
CAWSRTVRAGYTF
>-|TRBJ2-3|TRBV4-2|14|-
TGTGCCAGCAGCCAAGGGACAGACACAGATACGCAGTATTTT
CASSQGTDTDTQYF
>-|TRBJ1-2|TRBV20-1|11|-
TGCAGTGCTCCGGACAGATATGGCTACACCTTC
CSAPDRYGYTF
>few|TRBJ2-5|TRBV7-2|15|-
TGTGCCAGCAGCTCCGGACAGACGGATTTGAGGACCCAGTACTTC
CASSSGQTDLRTQYF
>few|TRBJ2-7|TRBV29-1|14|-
TGCAGCGTTGAATCGACGTCAGGAGGGGTCGAGCAGTACTTC
CSVESTSGGVEQYF
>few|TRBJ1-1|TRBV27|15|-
TGTGCCAGCAGCCCCCCTCGAAGGGTGAACACTGAAGCTTTCTTT
CASSPPRRVNTEAFF
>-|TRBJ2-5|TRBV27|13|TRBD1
TGTGCCAGCAGTCCCAACAGGGGAGAGACCCAGTACTTC
CASSPNRGETQYF
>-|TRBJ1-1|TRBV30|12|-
TGTGCCTGGAGGGGGCAGGGAACTGAAGCTTTCTTT
CAWRGQGTEAFF